Listed below are T cell receptor beta chains from one sample, sequenced in a study of blood T cell repertoires in COVID-19. Profiling relied on immunoSEQ multiplex PCR, and the TCRdb table lists in-frame clones only, not all of them. The repertoire has 450,000 or so clones, 75% to 90% of them found once; the top ten carry roughly 1.4%. The sequencing sample was made of peripheral blood. These receptors were taken from a middle-aged woman with COVID-19, enrolled during active disease. CDR3s include the opening cysteine and the closing phenylalanine or tryptophan. The D gene is left open where the match is weak. Clone size appears in some rows only: once, few, many, or a class for an expanded clone.

j_call v_call d_call clone_size cdr3_nt cdr3_aa
TRBJ2-2 TRBV5-1 TRBD1 NA TGCGCCAGCAGCTTGGGACCGGGACAGGGGGAGACCGGGGAGCTGTTTTTT CASSLGPGQGETGELFF
TRBJ1-6 TRBV3-1/TRBV3-2 NA NA TGTGCCAGCAGCCAAGTCAGGGGTCGGGGGGCAGGTAATTCACCCCTCCACTTT CASSQVRGRGAGNSPLHF
TRBJ2-2 TRBV7-5 NA NA TGTGCCAGAAGCTTAACAACTAGCGGGGTTCGGAACACCGGGGAGCTGTTTTTT CARSLTTSGVRNTGELFF
TRBJ2-7 TRBV19 NA NA TGTGCCAGTAGTATTCCGCGGAGAGAGCAGTACTTC CASSIPRREQYF
TRBJ2-7 TRBV27 NA few TGTGCCAGCAGTTTATCTCGTCTCTCCTACGAGCAGTACTTC CASSLSRLSYEQYF
TRBJ1-3 TRBV28 NA NA TGTGCCAGCAGTAATACACAGAGCTCTGGAAACACCATATATTTT CASSNTQSSGNTIYF
TRBJ1-6 TRBV4-1 NA NA TGCGCCAGCAGCCAAGTGGAGAGGGCATTTTCACCCCTCCACTTT CASSQVERAFSPLHF
TRBJ2-7 TRBV6-2/TRBV6-3 TRBD1 NA TGTGCCAGCAGTGGCCTACACAGGGGTTTAATCGCCTTCTACGAGCAGTACTTC CASSGLHRGLIAFYEQYF
TRBJ2-5 TRBV6-5 TRBD2 NA TGTGCCAGCAGATTACTAGCGGGACTGGAGACCCAGTACTTC CASRLLAGLETQYF
TRBJ2-7 TRBV6-2/TRBV6-3 NA NA TGTGCCAGCAGTTCCAGGATCCACGAGCAGTACTTC CASSSRIHEQYF
TRBJ2-7 TRBV18 TRBD1 NA TGTGCCAGCTCACCACTGGGACAGGCCGGCGAGCAGTACTTC CASSPLGQAGEQYF
TRBJ2-2 TRBV10-2 TRBD1 once TGCGCCAGCAGCAATGACAGGGACACCGGGGAGCTGTTTTTT CASSNDRDTGELFF
TRBJ1-2 TRBV4-3 NA NA TGCGCCAGCAGCCAAGATTTAACTGGGGGGGGCTACACCTTC CASSQDLTGGGYTF
TRBJ1-5 TRBV27 NA NA TGTGCCAGCAGTTTAGGGGGCGGTAGCAATCAGCCCCAGCATTTT CASSLGGGSNQPQHF
TRBJ1-1 TRBV19 TRBD1 NA TGTGCCAGTAGTATTTCCTTGCGGACAGGGGCGGAAAAGAACACTGAAGCTTTCTTT CASSISLRTGAEKNTEAFF
TRBJ1-1 TRBV6-5 NA NA TGTGCCAGCAGTTACAATGGGCAGAACACTGAAGCTTTCTTT CASSYNGQNTEAFF
TRBJ1-1 TRBV27 NA NA TGTGCCAGCAGCCCTATTCGGTCGGCAGGGTTGGTTTACACTGAAGCTTTCTTT CASSPIRSAGLVYTEAFF
TRBJ1-6 TRBV21-1 NA NA TGTGCCAGCAGCAAACCGACACCTAATAATTCACCCCTCCACTTT CASSKPTPNNSPLHF
TRBJ2-3 TRBV10-3 TRBD1 NA TGTGCCATCAGTGACCCAGACAGGGCCACAACGCAGTATTTT CAISDPDRATTQYF
TRBJ1-2 TRBV29-1 NA NA TGCAGCGTTGATTGGGGGGGGTATGGCTACACCTTC CSVDWGGYGYTF
TRBJ1-5 TRBV30 NA NA TGTGCCTGGAGTGTACAAGGTAGGGGGAATCAGCCCCAGCATTTT CAWSVQGRGNQPQHF
TRBJ2-3 TRBV7-2 NA once TGTGCCAGCAGCTTAAACCAGGGTATTTTGAATACGCAGTATTTT CASSLNQGILNTQYF
TRBJ2-3 TRBV24-1 NA NA TGTGCCACCAGTGATGACAGCTTAGATACGCAGTATTTT CATSDDSLDTQYF
TRBJ2-3 TRBV5-1 TRBD2 NA TGCGCCAGCAGCTTGGCAGTTAGCGGGGGGGCCTTAGATACGCAGTATTTT CASSLAVSGGALDTQYF
TRBJ1-5 TRBV19 NA NA TGTGCCAGTAGTAAGTCAACAGGGATAAGCAATCAGCCCCAGCATTTT CASSKSTGISNQPQHF
TRBJ1-3 TRBV30 NA NA TGTGCCTGGAGGATCATACAGGGTGGGGAAAACACCATATATTTT CAWRIIQGGENTIYF
TRBJ1-2 TRBV7-2 NA NA TGTGCCAGCAGCTTAGAACTACCTAACAGGGTCTCTGGCTACACCTTC CASSLELPNRVSGYTF
TRBJ2-1 TRBV6-2/TRBV6-3 NA once TGTGCCAGCAGTTACGGGCTCACCGGCGTCGATGAGCAGTTCTTC CASSYGLTGVDEQFF
TRBJ1-1 TRBV2 NA NA TGTGCCAGCCACTCTCGGACAGCTAACACTGAAGCTTTCTTT CASHSRTANTEAFF
TRBJ1-1 TRBV7-6 TRBD1 NA TGTGCCAGCAGCCCGGACAGGTTGAACACTGAAGCTTTCTTT CASSPDRLNTEAFF
TRBJ2-7 TRBV18 TRBD1 NA TGTGCCAGCTCACAGGACAGGGGACTTTCTTACGAGCAGTACTTC CASSQDRGLSYEQYF
TRBJ2-5 TRBV19 NA NA TGTGCCAGTAGTAACCCCAGGGGCAGAGGCGAAGAGACCCAGTACTTC CASSNPRGRGEETQYF
TRBJ2-7 TRBV7-9 NA NA TGTGCCAGCAGCTTGAACCCGGGAGTTCCCTACGAGCAGTACTTC CASSLNPGVPYEQYF
TRBJ1-1 TRBV28 TRBD1 NA TGTGCCAGTCGCTTTCCGGGACAGGGGGGTAACACTGAAGCTTTCTTT CASRFPGQGGNTEAFF
TRBJ2-7 TRBV29-1 TRBD1 NA TGCAGCGTCCGGGACAGGGAGTACGAGCAGTACTTC CSVRDREYEQYF
TRBJ1-5 TRBV24-1 NA NA TGTGCCACCAGTGATCCAGGGGCACAGGGCAGCAATCAGCCCCAGCATTTT CATSDPGAQGSNQPQHF
TRBJ2-6 TRBV6-4 NA NA TGTGCCAGCAGTGACTCGACAGCAACTGGGGCCAACGTCCTGACTTTC CASSDSTATGANVLTF
TRBJ1-2 TRBV9 TRBD1 NA TGTGCCAGCAGTTTTAGACAGGGGGCACATGGCTACACCTTC CASSFRQGAHGYTF
TRBJ2-7 TRBV6-5 TRBD2 NA TGTGCCAGCAGCTCCGCCAGCGGGGGATTCTACGAGCAGTACTTC CASSSASGGFYEQYF
TRBJ2-1 TRBV9 TRBD2 NA TGTGCCAGCAGCGTAGGGACTAGCGGAGACAATGAGCAGTTCTTC CASSVGTSGDNEQFF
TRBJ2-5 TRBV7-2 NA NA TGTGCCAGCAGCCCCTGGGGCAGGGGCGGAGAGACCCAGTACTTC CASSPWGRGGETQYF
TRBJ1-3 TRBV7-3 NA NA TGTGCCAGCCGATCCAACGGGGGAAACACCATATATTTT CASRSNGGNTIYF
TRBJ2-1 TRBV12-3/TRBV12-4 NA NA TGTGCCAGCAGGGGGACATCCCCCAATGAGCAGTTCTTC CASRGTSPNEQFF
TRBJ2-5 TRBV5-1 NA NA TGCGCCAGCAGCTCGATAAGCGGGTCGACCCAGTACTTC CASSSISGSTQYF
TRBJ2-7 TRBV5-1 TRBD2 NA TGCGCCAGCAGCTTGGGCGGCGGGAGGGGGGCCTACGAGCAGTACTTC CASSLGGGRGAYEQYF
TRBJ1-3 TRBV7-2 NA NA TGTGCCAGCAGCTTAGTGGCAGGGTCCGGAAACACCATATATTTT CASSLVAGSGNTIYF